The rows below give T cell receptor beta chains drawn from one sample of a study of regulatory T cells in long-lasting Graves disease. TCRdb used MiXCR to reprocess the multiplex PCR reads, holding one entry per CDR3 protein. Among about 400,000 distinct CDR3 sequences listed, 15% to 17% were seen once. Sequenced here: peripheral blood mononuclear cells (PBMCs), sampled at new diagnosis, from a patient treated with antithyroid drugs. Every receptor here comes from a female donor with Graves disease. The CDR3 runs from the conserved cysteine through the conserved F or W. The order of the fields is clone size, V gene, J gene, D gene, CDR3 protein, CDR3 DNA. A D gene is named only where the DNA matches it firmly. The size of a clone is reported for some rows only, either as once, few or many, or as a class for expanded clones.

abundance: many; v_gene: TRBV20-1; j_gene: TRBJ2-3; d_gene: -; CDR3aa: CSVEPGGTDTQYF; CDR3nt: TGCAGTGTAGAACCCGGGGGCACAGATACGCAGTATTTT
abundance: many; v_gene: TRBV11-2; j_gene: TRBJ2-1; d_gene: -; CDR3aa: CASSSRGDHSYNEQFF; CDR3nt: TGTGCCAGCAGTTCTCGTGGGGACCACTCCTACAATGAGCAGTTCTTC
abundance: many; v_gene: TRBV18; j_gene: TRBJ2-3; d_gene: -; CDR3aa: CASSAVDTQYF; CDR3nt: TGTGCCAGCTCAGCAGTAGATACGCAGTATTTT
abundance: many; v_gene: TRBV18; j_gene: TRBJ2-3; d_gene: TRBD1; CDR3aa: CASSPDRASTDTQYF; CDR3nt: TGTGCCAGCTCACCCGACAGGGCTAGCACAGATACGCAGTATTTT
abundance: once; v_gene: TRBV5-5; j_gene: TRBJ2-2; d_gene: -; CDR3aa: CASSPAGARRANTGELFF; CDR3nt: TGTGCCAGCAGCCCCGCCGGGGCGCGGAGGGCTAACACCGGGGAGCTGTTTTTT
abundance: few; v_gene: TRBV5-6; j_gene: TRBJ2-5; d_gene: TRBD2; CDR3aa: CASSATGGGETQYF; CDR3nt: TGTGCCAGCAGCGCAACCGGGGGGGGAGAGACCCAGTACTTC
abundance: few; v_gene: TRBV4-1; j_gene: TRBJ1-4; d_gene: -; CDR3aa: CASSLSERTTTNEKLFF; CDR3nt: TGCGCCAGCAGCCTTTCCGAAAGAACTACAACTAATGAAAAACTGTTTTTT
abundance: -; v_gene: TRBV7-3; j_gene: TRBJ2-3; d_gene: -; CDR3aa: CASAHGTRGTDTQYF; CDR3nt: TGTGCCAGCGCCCACGGGACAAGGGGTACAGATACGCAATATTTT
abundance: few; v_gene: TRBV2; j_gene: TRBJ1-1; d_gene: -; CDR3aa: CASTRDRGEAEAFF; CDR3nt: TGTGCCAGCACCCGGGATAGAGGGGAGGCTGAAGCTTTCTTT
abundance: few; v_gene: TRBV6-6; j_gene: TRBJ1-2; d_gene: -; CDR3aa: CASRRNQGNGYTF; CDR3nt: TGTGCCAGCCGCAGGAACCAGGGTAATGGCTACACCTTC
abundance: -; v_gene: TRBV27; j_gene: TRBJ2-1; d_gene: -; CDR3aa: CASRTGRDEQFF; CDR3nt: TGTGCCAGCAGAACAGGACGGGATGAGCAGTTCTTC
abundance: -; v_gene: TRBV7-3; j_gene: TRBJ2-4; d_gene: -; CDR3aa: CASSHRGDSLSDIQYF; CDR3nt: TGTGCCAGCAGCCATAGGGGGGACAGCCTGTCGGACATTCAGTACTTC
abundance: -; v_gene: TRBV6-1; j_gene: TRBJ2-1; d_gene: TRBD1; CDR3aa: CASSVDRDNEQFF; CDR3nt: TGTGCCAGCAGTGTGGACAGGGACAATGAGCAGTTCTTC
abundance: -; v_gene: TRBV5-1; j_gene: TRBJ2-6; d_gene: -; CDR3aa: CASSHLGPNSGANVLTF; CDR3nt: TGCGCCAGCAGCCATCTCGGACCGAACTCTGGGGCCAACGTCCTGACTTTC
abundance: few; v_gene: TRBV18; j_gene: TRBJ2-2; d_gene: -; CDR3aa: CASSPRGTARTGELFF; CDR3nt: TGTGCCAGCTCACCAAGGGGGACGGCCCGCACCGGGGAGCTGTTTTTT
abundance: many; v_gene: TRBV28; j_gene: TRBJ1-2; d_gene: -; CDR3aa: CASSPYRGSGYTF; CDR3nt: TGTGCCAGCAGCCCTTATAGGGGGTCTGGCTACACCTTC
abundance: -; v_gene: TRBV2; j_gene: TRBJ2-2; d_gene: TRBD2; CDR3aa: CASSEGLAGGRPTGELFF; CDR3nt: TGTGCCAGCAGTGAAGGACTAGCGGGGGGGCGTCCCACCGGGGAGCTGTTTTTT
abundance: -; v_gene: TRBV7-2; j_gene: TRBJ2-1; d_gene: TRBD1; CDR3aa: CASSSRPGQGGKNEQFF; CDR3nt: TGTGCCAGCAGCTCACGCCCGGGACAGGGAGGCAAAAATGAGCAGTTCTTC
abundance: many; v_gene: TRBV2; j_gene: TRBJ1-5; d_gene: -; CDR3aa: CASMERGQPQHF; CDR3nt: TGTGCCAGCATGGAGCGGGGACAGCCCCAGCATTTT
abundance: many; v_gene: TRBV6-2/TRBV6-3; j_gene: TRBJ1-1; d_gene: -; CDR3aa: CASSQIRGAAAFF; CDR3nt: TGTGCCAGCAGCCAGATACGGGGAGCCGCAGCTTTCTTT
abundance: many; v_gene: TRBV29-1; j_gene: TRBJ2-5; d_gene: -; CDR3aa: CSVDPFQETQYF; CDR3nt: TGCAGCGTTGATCCTTTCCAAGAGACCCAGTACTTC
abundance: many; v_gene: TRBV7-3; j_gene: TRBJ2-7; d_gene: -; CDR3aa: CASSSYGLIYEQYF; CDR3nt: TGTGCCAGCAGCTCCTACGGACTAATCTACGAGCAGTACTTC